This T cell receptor beta chain is from a study of CD8+ T cells in alopecia areata. Extraction of RNA preceded its reverse transcription into cDNA, which served as the sequencing template. The data were produced by immunoSEQ multiplex PCR, yet TCRdb's version contains in-frame clones alone and is incomplete. Here the sample spans about 200,000 clones, 56% being singletons. Findings of the study overall: It was lesional scalp, especially alopecia totalis/universalis, that showed higher clonality than normal scalp.

CDR1 is SQVTM, CDR2 ANQGSEA, per germline. V was cut by 0 bases and J by 2 bases, with 8 bases left in between. The CDR3 covers 13 residues. PBMCs provided sorted CD4+ and CD8+ T cells. This clone appeared a few times. Its matching antigen is unknown. The chain links TRBV29-1 to TRBJ2-7; the D is unclear. The sample consisted of CD8+ T cells sorted from blood. The clonotype originates from a human donor in good health. The CDR3 coding sequence is TGCAGCGTTGAAGATGCCCTAGCCTACGAGCAGTACTTC. Amino acids: CSVEDALAYEQYF.